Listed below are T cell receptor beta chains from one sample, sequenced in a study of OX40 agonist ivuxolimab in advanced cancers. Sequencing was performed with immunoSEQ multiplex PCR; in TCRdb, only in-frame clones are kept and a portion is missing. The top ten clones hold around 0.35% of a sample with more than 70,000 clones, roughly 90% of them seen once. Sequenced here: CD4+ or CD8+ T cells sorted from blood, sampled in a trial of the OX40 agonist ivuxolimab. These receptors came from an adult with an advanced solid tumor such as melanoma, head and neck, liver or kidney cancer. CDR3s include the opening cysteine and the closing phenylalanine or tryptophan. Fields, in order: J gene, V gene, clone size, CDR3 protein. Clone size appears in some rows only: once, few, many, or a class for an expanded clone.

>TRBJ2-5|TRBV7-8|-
CASSASGETQYF
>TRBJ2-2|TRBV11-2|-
CASSPPNTGELFF
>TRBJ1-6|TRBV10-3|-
CAIQEGGQHSPLHF
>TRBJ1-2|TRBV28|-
CASSLVSVGYTF
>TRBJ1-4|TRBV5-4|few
CASSGVFTGTTNEKLFF
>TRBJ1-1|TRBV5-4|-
CASSLAQMNTEAFF
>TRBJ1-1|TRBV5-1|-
CASSLQGAMGYGMNTEAFF
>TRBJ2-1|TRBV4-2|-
CASSQESRGEQFF
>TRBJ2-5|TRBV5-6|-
CASSQVGAGREETQYF
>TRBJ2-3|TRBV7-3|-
CASSLTVAGLGGDTQYF
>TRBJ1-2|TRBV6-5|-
CASSYSRQANYGYTF
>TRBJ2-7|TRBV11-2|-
CASSWRGEQYF
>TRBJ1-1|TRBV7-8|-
CASSRTGDSEAFF
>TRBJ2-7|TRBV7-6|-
CASSPRTSGGFEQYF
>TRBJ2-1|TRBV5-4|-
CASSSGAGGRNEQFF
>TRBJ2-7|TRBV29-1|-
CSAGNRLAGAWEQYF
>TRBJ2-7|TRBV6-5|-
CASRGTSAYEQYF
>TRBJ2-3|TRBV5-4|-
CASSLVERKDTQYF
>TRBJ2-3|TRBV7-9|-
CASSYGTGTDTQYF
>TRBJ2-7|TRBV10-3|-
CAISEADTIYEQYF
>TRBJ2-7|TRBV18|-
CASSPPGQGEQYF
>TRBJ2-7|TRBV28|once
CASSSGGEVEQYF
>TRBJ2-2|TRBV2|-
CASSVRRPNTGELFF
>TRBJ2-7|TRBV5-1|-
CASSLTGNDMEQYF
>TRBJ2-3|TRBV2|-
CASSAQGVDTQYF
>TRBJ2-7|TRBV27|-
CASSSGTGINEQYF
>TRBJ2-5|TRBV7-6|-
CASSLAVGRGQETQYF
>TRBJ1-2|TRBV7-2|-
CASSMDVFYGYTF